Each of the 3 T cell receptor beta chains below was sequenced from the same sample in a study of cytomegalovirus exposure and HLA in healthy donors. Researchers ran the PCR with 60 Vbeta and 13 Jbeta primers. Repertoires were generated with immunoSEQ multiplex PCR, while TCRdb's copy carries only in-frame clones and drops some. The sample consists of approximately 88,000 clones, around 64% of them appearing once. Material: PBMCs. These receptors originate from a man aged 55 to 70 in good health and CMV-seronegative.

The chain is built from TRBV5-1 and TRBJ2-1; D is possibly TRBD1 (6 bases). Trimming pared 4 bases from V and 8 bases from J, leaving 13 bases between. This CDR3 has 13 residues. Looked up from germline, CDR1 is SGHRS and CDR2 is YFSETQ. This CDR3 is CASSQGPRHEQFF. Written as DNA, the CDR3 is TGCGCCAGCAGCCAGGGGCCGCGGCATGAGCAGTTCTTC. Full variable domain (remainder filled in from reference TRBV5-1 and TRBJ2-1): KAGVTQTPRYLIKTRGQQVTLSCSPISGHRSVSWYQQTPGQGLQFLFEYFSETQRNKGNFPGRFSGRQFSNSRSEMNVSTLELGDSALYLCASSQGPRHEQFFGPGTRLTVL.

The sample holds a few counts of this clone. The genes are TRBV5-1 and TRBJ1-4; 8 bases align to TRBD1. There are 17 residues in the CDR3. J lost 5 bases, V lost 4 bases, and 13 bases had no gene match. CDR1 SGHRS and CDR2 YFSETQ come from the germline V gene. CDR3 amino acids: CASSQGGQGARNEKLFF. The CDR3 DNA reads TGCGCCAGCAGCCAAGGCGGCCAGGGGGCGAGGAATGAAAAACTGTTTTTT.

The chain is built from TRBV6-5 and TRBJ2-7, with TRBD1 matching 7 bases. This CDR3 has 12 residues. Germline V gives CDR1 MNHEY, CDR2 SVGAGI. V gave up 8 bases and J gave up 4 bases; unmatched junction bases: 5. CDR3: CASRNRGYEQYF. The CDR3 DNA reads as TGTGCCAGCCGTAACAGGGGATACGAGCAGTACTTC.